The following is a T cell receptor beta chain sequence with its context. Its specificity is not known. It was with 60 Vbeta and 13 Jbeta primers that the PCR ran. Sequenced by immunoSEQ multiplex PCR; TCRdb stores in-frame clones only, minus some. In total, the table holds over 65,000 clones. Trimming took off 1 base at V and 4 bases at J, with 3 bases between the two ends. The CDR3 contains 12 residues. Germline CDR1 is MNHNS and CDR2 is SASEGT. The data derive from a study of cytomegalovirus exposure and HLA in healthy donors. The study, taken as a whole, reports: Among CMV-associated TCR beta chains, most appeared HLA-restricted in a later analysis. Previously analyzed data showed that most TCR beta V segments were productive at a frequency of about 90% or about 30%.

J is TRBJ2-3 and V is TRBV6-1; unclear D gene. The receptor comes from a man aged 25 to 40 in good health and CMV-seronegative. What was sequenced was PBMCs. CDR3 nucleotides: TGTGCCAGCAGTGAAGTCGCAGATACGCAGTATTTT. This codes for CASSEVADTQYF.